This section outlines one T cell receptor delta chain sequence together with its context. The antigen remains unidentified. The mismatch at residue 15 between this DNA's translation and the TCRdb protein of a much larger clone likely reflects a read error; the protein shown is translated from the DNA. CDR3 length: 20 residues. CDR1 and CDR2 (germline): GEAIGNYY, EKD. TCRdb applied CATT to the multiplex PCR reads for clone calling. This table holds approximately 50,000 delta-chain clones, roughly 2% found once. The data were obtained in a study of γδ T cells in repeated Plasmodium falciparum infection. Looking at the study overall: Malian children with intense seasonal malaria exposure were compared with matched Australian children. Donors had four controlled P. falciparum NF54 infections over approximately 600 days.

Flow sorting of PBMC yielded separate Vgamma9/Vdelta2+ and Vdelta2-negative gammadelta T cell populations for bulk repertoire analysis. Notes on the study in general: Malian children's Vdelta2-negative repertoires appeared more expanded and less diverse than Australians'.

The receptor comes from a pool of human donors (malaria-infected and uninfected, not separated). The chain is built from TRDV2 and TRDJ3, with 7 nucleotides matching TRDD3. TCRdb is silent on the J gene; assignment here came from matching the DNA to germline. Sequenced sample: gamma-delta T cells from blood. The CDR3 DNA reads TGTGCCTGTGACCTTACTGGGGATGCCCGGAGCTCCTGGGACGCCCGACAGATGTTTTTC. This translates into CACDLTGDARSSWDARQMFF.